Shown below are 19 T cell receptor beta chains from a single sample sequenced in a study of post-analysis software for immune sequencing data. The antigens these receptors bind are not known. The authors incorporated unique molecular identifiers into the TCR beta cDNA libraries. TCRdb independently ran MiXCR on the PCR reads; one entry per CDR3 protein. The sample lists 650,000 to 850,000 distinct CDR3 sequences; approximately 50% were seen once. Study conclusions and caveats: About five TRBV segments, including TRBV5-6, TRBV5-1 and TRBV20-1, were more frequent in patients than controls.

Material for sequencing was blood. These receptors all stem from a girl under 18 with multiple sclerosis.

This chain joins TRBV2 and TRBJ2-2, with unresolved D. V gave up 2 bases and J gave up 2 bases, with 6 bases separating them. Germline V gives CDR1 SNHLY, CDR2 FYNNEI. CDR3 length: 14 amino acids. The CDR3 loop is CASSEYGNTGELFF. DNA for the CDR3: TGTGCCAGCAGTGAATACGGTAACACCGGGGAGCTGTTTTTT.

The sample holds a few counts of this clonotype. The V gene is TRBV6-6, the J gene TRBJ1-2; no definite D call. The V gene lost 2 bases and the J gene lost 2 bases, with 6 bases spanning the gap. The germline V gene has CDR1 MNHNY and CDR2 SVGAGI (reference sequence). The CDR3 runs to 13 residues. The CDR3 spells CASSYGRNYGYTF. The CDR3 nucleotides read TGTGCCAGCAGTTACGGCAGGAACTATGGCTACACCTTC.

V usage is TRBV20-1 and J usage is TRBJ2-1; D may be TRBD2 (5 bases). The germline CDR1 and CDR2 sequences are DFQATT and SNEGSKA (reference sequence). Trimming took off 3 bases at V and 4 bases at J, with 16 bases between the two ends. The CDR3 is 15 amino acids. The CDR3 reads CSARGGSGVYNEQFF. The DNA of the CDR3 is TGCAGTGCTAGGGGCGGAAGCGGAGTATACAATGAGCAGTTCTTC.

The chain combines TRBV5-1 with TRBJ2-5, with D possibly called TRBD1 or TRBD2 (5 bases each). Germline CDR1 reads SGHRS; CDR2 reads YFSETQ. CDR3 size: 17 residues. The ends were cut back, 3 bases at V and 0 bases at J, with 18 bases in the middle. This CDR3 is CASSSGTDISYQETQYF. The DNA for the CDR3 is TGCGCCAGCAGCTCCGGGACGGATATCTCGTACCAAGAGACCCAGTACTTC.

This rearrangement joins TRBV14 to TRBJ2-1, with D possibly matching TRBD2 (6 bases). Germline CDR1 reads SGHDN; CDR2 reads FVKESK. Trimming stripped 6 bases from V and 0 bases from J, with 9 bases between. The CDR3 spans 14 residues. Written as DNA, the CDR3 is TGTGCCAGCAGACACGGGAGCTCCTACAATGAGCAGTTCTTC. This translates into CASRHGSSYNEQFF. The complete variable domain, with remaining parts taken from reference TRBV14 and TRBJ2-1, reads EAGVTQFPSHSVIEKGQTVTLRCDPISGHDNLYWYRRVMGKEIKFLLHFVKESKQDESGMPNNRFLAERTGGTYSTLKVQPAELEDSGVYFCASRHGSSYNEQFFGPGTRLTVL.

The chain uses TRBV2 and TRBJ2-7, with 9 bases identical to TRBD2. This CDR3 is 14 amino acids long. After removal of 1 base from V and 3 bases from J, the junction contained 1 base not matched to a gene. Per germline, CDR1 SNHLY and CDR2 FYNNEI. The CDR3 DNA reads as TGTGCCAGCAGTGAAGTTAGCGGGGGCTACGAGCAGTACTTC. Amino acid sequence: CASSEVSGGYEQYF. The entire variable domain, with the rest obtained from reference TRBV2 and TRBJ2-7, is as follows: EPEVTQTPSHQVTQMGQEVILRCVPISNHLYFYWYRQILGQKVEFLVSFYNNEISEKSEIFDDQFSVERPDGSNFTLKIRSTKLEDSAMYFCASSEVSGGYEQYFGPGTRLTVT.

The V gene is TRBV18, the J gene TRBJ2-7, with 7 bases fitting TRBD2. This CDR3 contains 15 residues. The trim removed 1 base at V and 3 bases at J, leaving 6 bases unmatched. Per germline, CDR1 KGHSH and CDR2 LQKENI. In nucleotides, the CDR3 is TGTGCCAGCTCACCACGGGCTAGCGGCTACTACGAGCAGTACTTC. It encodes CASSPRASGYYEQYF. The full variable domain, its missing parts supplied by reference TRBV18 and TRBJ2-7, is NAGVMQNPRHLVRRRGQEARLRCSPMKGHSHVYWYRQLPEEGLKFMVYLQKENIIDESGMPKERFSAEFPKEGPSILRIQQVVRGDSAAYFCASSPRASGYYEQYFGPGTRLTVT.

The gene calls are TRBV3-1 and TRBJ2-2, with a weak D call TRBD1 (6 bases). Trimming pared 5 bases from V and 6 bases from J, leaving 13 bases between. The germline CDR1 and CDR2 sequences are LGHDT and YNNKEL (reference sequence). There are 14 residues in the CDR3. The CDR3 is CASSTWSGAGELFF. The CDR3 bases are TGTGCCAGCAGCACATGGTCAGGGGCCGGGGAGCTGTTTTTT.

CDR3 loop: CATSRELSLANYGYTF. The CDR3 DNA reads as TGTGCCACCAGCAGAGAATTGAGCTTGGCTAACTATGGCTACACCTTC. The gene calls are TRBV15 and TRBJ1-2; unclear D gene. Germline-derived CDR1 and CDR2 are LNHNV and YYDKDF (reference sequence). V lost 0 bases to trimming and J lost 0 bases, with 11 bases between them. The CDR3 contains 16 residues.

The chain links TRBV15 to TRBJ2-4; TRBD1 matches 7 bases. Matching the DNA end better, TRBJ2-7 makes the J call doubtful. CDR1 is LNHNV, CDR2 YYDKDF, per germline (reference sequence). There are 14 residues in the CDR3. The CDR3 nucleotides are TGTGCCACCAGGTCCGGGACAGACTCCTACGAGCAGTACTTC. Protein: CATRSGTDSYEQYF.

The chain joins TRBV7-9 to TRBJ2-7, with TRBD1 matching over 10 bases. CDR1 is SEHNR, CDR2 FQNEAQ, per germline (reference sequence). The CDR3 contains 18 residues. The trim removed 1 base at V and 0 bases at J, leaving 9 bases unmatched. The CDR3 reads CASSLGPDRGRYSYEQYF. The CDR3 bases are TGTGCCAGCAGCTTAGGCCCTGACAGGGGGCGATACTCCTACGAGCAGTACTTC. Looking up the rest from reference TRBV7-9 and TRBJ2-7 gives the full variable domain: DTGVSQNPRHKITKRGQNVTFRCDPISEHNRLYWYRQTLGQGPEFLTYFQNEAQLEKSRLLSDRFSAERPKGSFSTLEIQRTEQGDSAMYLCASSLGPDRGRYSYEQYFGPGTRLTVT.

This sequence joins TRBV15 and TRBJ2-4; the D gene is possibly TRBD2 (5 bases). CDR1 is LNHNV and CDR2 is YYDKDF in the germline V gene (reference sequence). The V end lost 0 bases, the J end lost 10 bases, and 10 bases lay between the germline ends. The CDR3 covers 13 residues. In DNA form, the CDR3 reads TGTGCCACCAGCAGAGAAGGAGGTTGGATTCAGTACTTC. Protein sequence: CATSREGGWIQYF.

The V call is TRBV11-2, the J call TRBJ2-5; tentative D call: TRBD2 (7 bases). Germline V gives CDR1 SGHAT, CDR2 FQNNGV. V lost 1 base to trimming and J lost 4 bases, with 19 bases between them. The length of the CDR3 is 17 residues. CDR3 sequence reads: CASSLVLLAGAPETQYF. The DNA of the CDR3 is TGTGCCAGCAGCTTAGTCTTGTTGGCGGGGGCCCCAGAGACCCAGTACTTC.

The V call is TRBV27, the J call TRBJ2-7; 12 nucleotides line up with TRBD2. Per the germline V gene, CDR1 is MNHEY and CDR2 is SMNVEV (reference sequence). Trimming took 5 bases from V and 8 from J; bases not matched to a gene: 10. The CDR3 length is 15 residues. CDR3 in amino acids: CASSPETSGRVKQYF. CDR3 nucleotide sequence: TGTGCCAGCAGTCCCGAGACTAGCGGGAGAGTCAAGCAGTACTTC.

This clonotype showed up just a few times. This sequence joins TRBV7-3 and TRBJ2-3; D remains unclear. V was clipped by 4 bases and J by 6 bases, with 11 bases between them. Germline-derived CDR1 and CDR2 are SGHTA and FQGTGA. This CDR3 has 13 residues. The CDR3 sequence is CASSSLRLDTQYF. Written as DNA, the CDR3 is TGTGCCAGCAGCTCATTGCGGCTCGATACGCAGTATTTT.

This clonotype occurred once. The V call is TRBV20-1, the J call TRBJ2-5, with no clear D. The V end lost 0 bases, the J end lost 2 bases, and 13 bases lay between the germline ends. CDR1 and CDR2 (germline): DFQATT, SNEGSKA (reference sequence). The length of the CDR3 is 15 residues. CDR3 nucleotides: TGCAGTGCTAGAGATGTAACGGACGCGCAAGAGACCCAGTACTTC. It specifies CSARDVTDAQETQYF.

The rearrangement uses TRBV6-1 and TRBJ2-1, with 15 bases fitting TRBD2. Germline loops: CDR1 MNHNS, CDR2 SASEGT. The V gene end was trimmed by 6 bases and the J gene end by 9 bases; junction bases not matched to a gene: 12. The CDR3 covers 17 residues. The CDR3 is CASSRAGTSGRFREQFF. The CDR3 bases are TGTGCCAGCAGCCGAGCCGGGACTAGCGGGAGGTTTCGTGAGCAGTTCTTC.

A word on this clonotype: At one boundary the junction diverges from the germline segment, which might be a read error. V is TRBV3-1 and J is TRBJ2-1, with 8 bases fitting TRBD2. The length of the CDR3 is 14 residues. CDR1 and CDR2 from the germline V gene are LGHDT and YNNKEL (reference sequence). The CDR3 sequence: CASSQSSGNNEQFF. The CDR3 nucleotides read TGTGCCAGCAGCCAAAGTAGCGGGAACAATGAACAGTTCTTC.

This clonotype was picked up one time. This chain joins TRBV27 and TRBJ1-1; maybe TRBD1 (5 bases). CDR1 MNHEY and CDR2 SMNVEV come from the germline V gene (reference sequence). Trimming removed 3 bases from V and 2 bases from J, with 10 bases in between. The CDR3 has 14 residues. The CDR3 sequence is CASSFGAQNTEAFF. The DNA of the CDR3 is TGTGCCAGCAGTTTTGGGGCACAAAACACTGAAGCTTTCTTT.